This T cell receptor beta chain appears in the sequencing data of a study of T cells in Graves' hyperthyroidism and ophthalmopathy. This CDR3 region has 13 residues. J was trimmed by 13 bases and V by 2 bases; bases with no gene match: 8. Germline V lookup: CDR1 MNHEY, CDR2 SVGEGT. Study-level findings and limits: Most expanded thyroid clonotypes above 0.001 also appeared in blood.

As for this clonotype: Its specificity is unknown.

TCR beta CDR3 regions were amplified from RNA transcripts. In the first-round RT-PCR of the TCR CDR3, the HTBI primer set was used. Via MiXCR, TCRdb re-called the multiplex PCR reads, giving one row per CDR3 protein. The sample holds about 500,000 distinct CDR3 sequences; 15% to 20% are singletons and the top ten take about 29%. The genes are TRBV6-2 or TRBV6-3 and TRBJ2-1; 7 bases are a match to TRBD2. The sample comprised blood. The sequence derives from a woman aged 30 to 39 with Graves' ophthalmopathy. This CDR3 reads CASSYREAPLQFF. CDR3 DNA sequence: TGTGCCAGCAGTTACCGGGAGGCCCCCCTCCAGTTCTTC.